A single T cell receptor (beta chain) is shown here with its context. No antigen is known for it. The sample originates from a study of CD8+ T cells in alopecia areata. Notes on the study in general: Higher clonality and more expanded CD8+ clones appeared in lesional than normal scalp.

RNA, once extracted, was reverse transcribed into cDNA for use as the sequencing template. Here immunoSEQ multiplex PCR was the method, and the copy in TCRdb shows in-frame clones only, minus some. The table records approximately 59,000 clones, more than 40% of them present only once. The sequences come from CD8+ T cells sorted from blood, collected at week 0. The receptor comes from a human donor with alopecia areata.

The CDR3 here is CASSSRGVSFVDEQYF. CDR3 DNA: TGTGCCAGCAGCTCACGCGGCGTTTCCTTCGTGGACGAGCAGTACTTC. V usage is TRBV13 and J usage is TRBJ2-7, with D uncertain. The CDR3 loop spans 16 amino acids. From germline, CDR1 is PRHDT and CDR2 FYEKMQ (reference sequence). The V and J ends lost 4 bases and 5 bases respectively, with 21 bases between them. The variable domain in full, completed from reference TRBV13 and TRBJ2-7, reads AAGVIQSPRHLIKEKRETATLKCYPIPRHDTVYWYQQGPGQDPQFLISFYEKMQSDKGSIPDRFSAQQFSDYHSELNMSSLELGDSALYFCASSSRGVSFVDEQYFGPGTRLTVT.